These 27 T cell receptor beta chains came from one sample sequenced in a study of blood T cell repertoires in COVID-19. Some clones are missing from TCRdb's copy, which holds only in-frame ones; the method was immunoSEQ multiplex PCR. In the table there are around 160,000 clones, 65% to 85% of which are singletons. The specimen sequenced was peripheral blood. The source of these receptors is a man between 60 and 75 years old with active or convalescent COVID-19.

V is TRBV28 and J is TRBJ2-5, with D perhaps TRBD2 (5 bases). Trimming stripped 5 bases from V and 0 bases from J, with 19 bases between. The CDR3 is made up of 17 amino acids. Germline values: CDR1 MDHEN, CDR2 SYDVKM. This chain's CDR3 is CASSEGGLAAYQETQYF. For the CDR3, the DNA is TGTGCCAGCAGTGAAGGTGGCCTAGCCGCGTACCAAGAGACCCAGTACTTC.

V gene TRBV7-2 combines with J gene TRBJ2-1; 9 bases line up with TRBD2. The V gene end was trimmed by 5 bases and the J gene end by 4 bases; junction bases not matched to a gene: 3. Germline lookup yields CDR1 SGHTA and CDR2 FQGNSA. The CDR3 length is 14 residues. CDR3 loop: CASSRSGSYNEQFF. The CDR3, as DNA: TGTGCCAGCAGCCGTAGCGGGAGTTACAATGAGCAGTTCTTC.

The V and J genes are TRBV10-3 and TRBJ2-1, with 10 bases lining up with TRBD2. Germline V gives CDR1 ENHRY, CDR2 SYGVKD. This CDR3 region has 14 residues. The J segment lost 4 bases and the V segment lost 4 bases, leaving 1 base of the junction unmatched. CDR3 coding DNA: TGTGCCATCAGTGGTAGCGGGGGGTACAATGAGCAGTTCTTC. Translation: CAISGSGGYNEQFF.

The chain is built from TRBV12-5 and TRBJ2-3; 14 nucleotides align to TRBD2. The junction had 11 bases not matched to a gene; V was cut back by 0 bases and J by 6 bases. Germline CDR1 LGHNT, CDR2 FRNRAP. The CDR3 is 19 amino acids. CDR3 in DNA: TGTGCTAGTGGTTTGGTATCTGGGACTAGCGGGAGTTTTATGGATACGCAGTATTTT. Translating gives CASGLVSGTSGSFMDTQYF. Supplemented by reference TRBV12-5 and TRBJ2-3, the full variable domain reads DARVTQTPRHKVTEMGQEVTMRCQPILGHNTVFWYRQTMMQGLELLAYFRNRAPLDDSGMPKDRFSAEMPDATLATLKIQPSEPRDSAVYFCASGLVSGTSGSFMDTQYFGPGTRLTVL.

This rearrangement joins TRBV24-1 to TRBJ2-5; TRBD2 is a possible D gene (6 bases). The CDR3 is 13 residues long. Looked up from germline, CDR1 is KGHDR and CDR2 is SFDVKD. V lost 5 bases and J 2 bases, leaving 8 bases between the germline ends. In DNA, the CDR3 is TGTGCCACCAGTGGGGGAGGTCAAGAGACCCAGTACTTC. This translates into CATSGGGQETQYF.

This chain uses TRBV28 with TRBJ2-2; 8 bases are shared with TRBD1. Germline CDR1 MDHEN, CDR2 SYDVKM. The CDR3 is 15 residues long. The V segment lost 7 bases and the J segment 6 bases; nucleotides outside the gene matches: 10. The CDR3 DNA follows: TGTGCCAGCAACCGACCGGGACAGGCAGCCGGGGAGCTGTTTTTT. Amino acid sequence: CASNRPGQAAGELFF.

The chain couples TRBV4-2 to TRBJ2-7, with D uncertain. This CDR3 has 13 amino acids. CDR1 and CDR2 (germline): LGHNA, YNFKEQ. V lost 0 bases and J lost 7, with 10 bases in between. This chain's CDR3 is CASSQDSPREQYF. The CDR3 DNA is TGTGCCAGCAGCCAAGACAGCCCTAGGGAGCAGTACTTC.

This clone appeared a few times. The V and J genes are TRBV12-3 or TRBV12-4 and TRBJ1-2; D is uncertain. Trimming cost V 3 bases and J 4 bases, with 9 bases left between them. The CDR3 consists of 13 residues. CDR3: CASSLPASYGYTF. Here the CDR3 DNA reads TGTGCCAGCAGTTTGCCGGCTAGCTATGGCTACACCTTC.

The V and J genes are TRBV5-1 and TRBJ2-1, with 9 bases identical to TRBD2. V lost 1 base to trimming and J lost 7 bases; unmatched junction nucleotides: 9. There are 16 residues in the CDR3. Looked up from germline, CDR1 is SGHRS and CDR2 is YFSETQ. CDR3 amino acids: CASSLRVSGSMNEQFF. DNA of the CDR3: TGCGCCAGCAGCTTGCGAGTTAGCGGGAGTATGAATGAGCAGTTCTTC. The whole variable domain, remainder taken from reference TRBV5-1 and TRBJ2-1, is KAGVTQTPRYLIKTRGQQVTLSCSPISGHRSVSWYQQTPGQGLQFLFEYFSETQRNKGNFPGRFSGRQFSNSRSEMNVSTLELGDSALYLCASSLRVSGSMNEQFFGPGTRLTVL.

This chain joins TRBV7-8 and TRBJ1-5; D remains ambiguous. V lost 5 bases and J 0 bases, leaving 14 bases between the germline ends. Germline V gene lookup returns CDR1 SGHVS and CDR2 FQNEAQ. This CDR3 is built from 16 residues. The CDR3 coding sequence is TGTGCCAGCAGCACCCACACCCGGGATAGCAATCAGCCCCAGCATTTT. This sequence encodes CASSTHTRDSNQPQHF.

The rearrangement links TRBV5-4 to TRBJ1-2; TRBD1 matches 8 bases. The germline CDR1 and CDR2 sequences are SGHNT and YYREEE (reference sequence). This CDR3 contains 16 residues. The ends lost 0 bases at V and 8 bases at J; junction bases unmatched: 12. As DNA, the CDR3 is TGTGCCAGCAGCTTGGTGGGCAGGGGGCGTTCGGGCGGCTACACCTTC. Protein: CASSLVGRGRSGGYTF.

The chain carries TRBV5-4 and TRBJ2-7; 9 bases align to TRBD2. The trim removed 3 bases at V and 6 bases at J, leaving 10 bases unmatched. Germline V gene lookup returns CDR1 SGHNT and CDR2 YYREEE (reference sequence). The CDR3 sequence is 15 residues long. The DNA of the CDR3 is TGTGCCAGCAGCTACAGGGTAGCGGGAGCGGGCGAGCAGTACTTC. Its protein is CASSYRVAGAGEQYF.

J is TRBJ2-5 and V is TRBV7-2, with TRBD1 as a possible D gene (5 bases). Per the germline V gene, CDR1 is SGHTA and CDR2 is FQGNSA. V was trimmed by 3 bases and J by 0 bases, leaving 17 bases between them. The CDR3 is 17 residues long. This CDR3 is CASSFRGLTAYQETQYF. DNA of the CDR3: TGTGCCAGCAGCTTTAGGGGTTTGACAGCGTACCAAGAGACCCAGTACTTC.

The CDR3 region is CASRKQMGNYEQYF. CDR3 nucleotides: TGTGCCAGCAGAAAACAGATGGGTAACTACGAGCAGTACTTC. V gene TRBV6-5 combines with J gene TRBJ2-7; D uncertain. V lost 6 bases, J lost 3 bases, and 15 bases lay in between. CDR1 is MNHEY and CDR2 is SVGAGI in the germline V gene. The CDR3 has 14 amino acids.

The genes are TRBV5-1 and TRBJ2-1, with 10 bases fitting TRBD2. The CDR3 is made up of 14 amino acids. The trim removed 7 bases at V and 9 bases at J, leaving 10 bases unmatched. Germline V lookup: CDR1 SGHRS, CDR2 YFSETQ. CDR3: CASGGLAGAVEQFF. CDR3 DNA: TGCGCCAGCGGAGGCCTAGCGGGAGCGGTTGAGCAGTTCTTC. The entire variable domain, with the rest obtained from reference TRBV5-1 and TRBJ2-1, is as follows: KAGVTQTPRYLIKTRGQQVTLSCSPISGHRSVSWYQQTPGQGLQFLFEYFSETQRNKGNFPGRFSGRQFSNSRSEMNVSTLELGDSALYLCASGGLAGAVEQFFGPGTRLTVL.

This sequence joins TRBV7-3 and TRBJ2-2; D gene unclear. Trimming removed 0 bases at V and 4 bases at J, with 6 bases between. The CDR3 extends over 14 amino acids. Germline V gene lookup returns CDR1 SGHTA and CDR2 FQGTGA. The CDR3 DNA follows: TGTGCCAGCAGCTTAACGGCGGTCACCGGGGAGCTGTTTTTT. It yields the protein CASSLTAVTGELFF. The variable domain in full, with the rest retrieved from reference TRBV7-3 and TRBJ2-2, is GAGVSQTPSNKVTEKGKYVELRCDPISGHTALYWYRQSLGQGPEFLIYFQGTGAADDSGLPNDRFFAVRPEGSVSTLKIQRTERGDSAVYLCASSLTAVTGELFFGEGSRLTVL.

The rearrangement joins TRBV14 to TRBJ1-6; TRBD1 matches at 9 bases. Trimming cost V 2 bases and J 9 bases; bases outside gene matches: 2. The CDR3 runs to 14 residues. Germline V gene sequence: CDR1 SGHDN, CDR2 FVKESK. CDR3 nucleotide sequence: TGTGCCAGCAGCCAAAGACAGGGGGGTTCACCCCTCCACTTT. The encoded protein is CASSQRQGGSPLHF.

This clone occurred once. The rearrangement uses TRBV3-1 (or the pseudogene TRBV3-2) and TRBJ2-2; the D is unclear. The CDR3 sequence is 13 residues long. CDR1 and CDR2 (germline): LGHDT, YNNKEL (reference sequence). Trimming removed 6 bases at V and 2 bases at J, with 7 bases between. DNA for the CDR3: TGTGCCAGCAGGAGCCCCAACACCGGGGAGCTGTTTTTT. Protein: CASRSPNTGELFF.

The chain links TRBV5-6 to TRBJ2-1, with 7 bases lining up with TRBD1. The CDR3 contains 13 residues. Germline V gene sequence: CDR1 SGHDT, CDR2 YYEEEE. The junction had 2 bases not matched to a gene; V was cut back by 2 bases and J by 6 bases. This chain's CDR3 is CASSFGTANEQFF. The CDR3 DNA reads TGTGCCAGCAGCTTCGGGACAGCCAATGAGCAGTTCTTC.

The gene calls are TRBV6-5 and TRBJ1-4, with 9 bases lining up with TRBD1. The CDR3 length is 14 residues. The V gene's germline CDR1 is MNHEY and CDR2 SVGAGI. V was clipped by 4 bases and J by 8 bases; unmatched bases: 5. CDR3 DNA sequence: TGTGCCAGCAGTTTGGGGACAGGGCTAGAAAAACTGTTTTTT. It is translated as CASSLGTGLEKLFF.

This sequence joins TRBV5-1 and TRBJ2-3; TRBD1 aligns across 7 bases. The CDR3 covers 15 residues. V was pared by 4 bases and J by 1 base, with 6 bases of the junction left unmatched. Germline V gene lookup returns CDR1 SGHRS and CDR2 YFSETQ. This chain's CDR3 is CASSASTGGTDTQYF. CDR3 nucleotides: TGCGCCAGCAGCGCATCAACAGGGGGCACAGATACGCAGTATTTT. Full variable domain (missing parts from reference TRBV5-1 and TRBJ2-3): KAGVTQTPRYLIKTRGQQVTLSCSPISGHRSVSWYQQTPGQGLQFLFEYFSETQRNKGNFPGRFSGRQFSNSRSEMNVSTLELGDSALYLCASSASTGGTDTQYFGPGTRLTVL.

The CDR3 coding sequence is TGTGCCAGCAGCGGCCCTTTGGACAGGGTAGCGTCCTACGAGCAGTACTTC. Amino acids: CASSGPLDRVASYEQYF. V gene TRBV7-2 combines with J gene TRBJ2-7; 8 bases align to TRBD1. CDR1 and CDR2 (germline): SGHTA, FQGNSA. Trimming removed 5 bases from V and 1 base from J; junction bases left unmatched: 13. This CDR3 region has 17 residues.

The chain joins TRBV18 to TRBJ2-3; D is ambiguous. CDR3 size: 14 residues. Germline V gene data show CDR1 as KGHSH and CDR2 as LQKENI. V shed 0 bases and J shed 2 bases, with 6 bases lying between them. The CDR3 DNA is TGTGCCAGCTCACCACCACTCACCACAGATACGCAGTATTTT. It translates to CASSPPLTTDTQYF.

V is TRBV12-3 or TRBV12-4 and J is TRBJ1-2; D may be TRBD1 (6 bases). The CDR3 is 13 residues long. Trimming took 3 bases from V and 3 from J, leaving 8 bases between them. This CDR3 reads CASSFPGDYGYTF. CDR3 coding DNA: TGTGCCAGCAGTTTCCCAGGGGACTATGGCTACACCTTC.

This chain joins TRBV5-1 and TRBJ2-6, with D possibly being TRBD1 (6 bases). CDR3 length: 19 amino acids. Deletions cut 4 bases from V and 0 bases from J, with 20 bases between. The germline gives CDR1 SGHRS, CDR2 YFSETQ. The CDR3 region has the DNA TGCGCCAGCAGCCATCGATGGGCAGGGGTACTCTCTGGGGCCAACGTCCTGACTTTC. This gives the protein CASSHRWAGVLSGANVLTF.

This chain connects TRBV7-9 to TRBJ2-5; D may be TRBD2 (5 bases). Trimming stripped 5 bases from V and 5 bases from J, with 15 bases between. This CDR3 is built from 14 residues. From germline, CDR1 is SEHNR and CDR2 FQNEAQ (reference sequence). The CDR3 loop is CASSPSVAPETQYF. CDR3 DNA sequence: TGTGCCAGCAGCCCCTCAGTAGCGCCTGAGACCCAGTACTTC.

The rearrangement uses TRBV28 and TRBJ1-2; TRBD1 matches 7 bases. Germline V gene sequence: CDR1 MDHEN, CDR2 SYDVKM. The V gene end was trimmed by 5 bases and the J gene end by 4 bases; junction bases not matched to a gene: 7. There are 14 residues in the CDR3. The CDR3 protein is CASSRQGSGYGYTF. The CDR3 bases are TGTGCCAGCAGTAGACAGGGCAGTGGCTATGGCTACACCTTC.